This note documents a single T cell receptor (beta chain) sequence. Its antigen remains unknown. Sequenced material consisted of expressed TCRB transcripts (all of the isolated RNA was reverse transcribed). The average output of naive, central memory and regulatory T cell samples was several million reads. The assay was immunoSEQ multiplex PCR, and TCRdb's table has in-frame clones only and misses some. The table shows around 650,000 clones, with under 15% occurring only once. The record originates from a study of beta chain features in type 1 diabetes. The study, taken as a whole, reports: There was a moderate but significant shortening of TCRB CDR3s in all four CD4+ subsets of Type 1 diabetes patients. Short templates might get an advantage during PCR, and this would be equal in patients and controls. TCRB repertoires of naive, central memory and Treg cells appeared more similar among patients than among healthy donors. Type 1 diabetes patients had VDJ junctions that carried fewer insertions and more deletions.

V lost 3 bases and J 0 bases, leaving 15 bases between the germline ends. This CDR3 is built from 17 residues. Germline CDR1 and CDR2: SGHTA and FQGTGA. The rearrangement links TRBV7-3 to TRBJ1-3, with a tentative D call TRBD1 (5 bases). Sequencing was done on a sample of naive CD4+ T cells from blood. This TCR was sampled from a man aged 30 to 39 with type 1 diabetes. The DNA for the CDR3 is TGTGCCAGCAGCTTGGGGCCCCCACGCCTCTCTGGAAACACCATATATTTT. It yields the protein CASSLGPPRLSGNTIYF.